The 24 T cell receptor beta chains below all came from one sample that was sequenced in a study of OX40 agonist ivuxolimab in advanced cancers. The method was the immunoSEQ multiplex PCR assay. Sourced from immuneACCESS, this table was stored by TCRdb with only in-frame sequences that have V and J called. A share of the clones is absent; for the studies checked, an unresolved V gene accounts for under half, and the remainder has no known explanation. The sample has about 61,000 clones on record, 92% of them singletons. Approximately 23% of the sample is held by the ten biggest clonotypes. The starting material was CD4+ or CD8+ T cells sorted from blood, obtained in a trial of the OX40 agonist ivuxolimab. The receptors shown here come from an adult with an advanced solid tumor such as melanoma, head and neck, liver or kidney cancer.

The rearrangement joins TRBV30 to TRBJ1-3; TRBD1 matches 10 bases. This CDR3 is built from 18 residues. Trimming cost V 4 bases and J 0 bases; bases outside gene matches: 12. Germline-derived CDR1 and CDR2 are GTSNPN and SVGIG (reference sequence). CDR3 residues: CAWNSDRGFLSSGNTIYF. The DNA of the CDR3 is TGTGCCTGGAACTCGGACAGGGGGTTCCTAAGCTCTGGAAACACCATATATTTT. Variable domain in full (rest from reference TRBV30 and TRBJ1-3): SQTIHQWPATLVQPVGSPLSLECTVEGTSNPNLYWYRQAAGRGLQLLFYSVGIGQISSEVPQNLSASRPQDRQFILSSKKLLLSDSGFYLCAWNSDRGFLSSGNTIYFGEGSWLTVV.

CDR3 in DNA: TGTGCCAGTAGTATCGGGAGCAATGAGCAGTTCTTC. This codes for CASSIGSNEQFF. V usage is TRBV19 and J usage is TRBJ2-1; a possible D gene is TRBD2 (6 bases). From germline, CDR1 is LNHDA and CDR2 SQIVND (reference sequence). V lost 3 bases and J 6 bases, leaving 6 bases between the germline ends. This CDR3 has 12 amino acids.

The chain uses TRBV5-4 and TRBJ2-7; the D gene could be TRBD1 or TRBD2 (5 bases each). Germline V gene lookup returns CDR1 SGHNT and CDR2 YYREEE (reference sequence). V lost 2 bases to trimming and J lost 6 bases, with 6 bases between them. The CDR3 totals 11 residues. This CDR3 is CASSFGGEQYF. The CDR3 nucleotides read TGTGCCAGCAGCTTTGGGGGCGAGCAGTACTTC.

This sequence joins TRBV10-3 and TRBJ2-1, with D perhaps assigned TRBD1 or TRBD2 (6 bases each). Germline V gene sequence: CDR1 ENHRY, CDR2 SYGVKD. Trimming pared 5 bases from V and 7 bases from J, leaving 24 bases between. This CDR3 region has 17 residues. The DNA of the CDR3 is TGTGCCATCAGTAACCTACTAGCACCGGGGGCCTGGAATGAGCAGTTCTTC. It codes for CAISNLLAPGAWNEQFF.

The CDR3 DNA is TGCGCCAGCAGCCAAGATGCGGGACTAGCCAAAAACATTCAGTACTTC. Translating gives CASSQDAGLAKNIQYF. The chain is built from TRBV4-1 and TRBJ2-4; a weak D match, TRBD2 (6 bases). The CDR3 is made up of 16 amino acids. Between the trimmed V and J ends, which lost 0 bases and 0 bases, there was a span of 9 bases. Germline CDR1 and CDR2: MGHRA and YSYEKL.

The chain is built from TRBV4-3 and TRBJ2-1; D is undetermined. Trimming pared 6 bases from V and 8 bases from J, leaving 17 bases between. The CDR3 covers 14 residues. Germline values: CDR1 LGHNA, CDR2 YSLEER. The CDR3 DNA reads TGCGCCAGCAGTGTTCTAGGTGGCGAGGATGAGCAGTTCTTC. Its translation is CASSVLGGEDEQFF.

The rearrangement links TRBV28 to TRBJ1-5; TRBD1 is a possible D gene (6 bases). This CDR3 has 17 residues. Germline loops: CDR1 MDHEN, CDR2 SYDVKM. V gave up 1 base and J gave up 0 bases, with 13 bases separating them. CDR3 protein: CASSLSRGADSNQPQHF. The CDR3 DNA reads TGTGCCAGCAGTTTATCACGGGGGGCCGATAGCAATCAGCCCCAGCATTTT.

The chain carries TRBV30 and TRBJ1-5; unclear D gene. The CDR3 is 14 amino acids. V lost 2 bases and J 0 bases, leaving 8 bases between the germline ends. Germline loops: CDR1 GTSNPN, CDR2 SVGIG (reference sequence). In nucleotides, the CDR3 is TGTGCCTGGAGTATTGCCTATAGCAATCAGCCCCAGCATTTT. As protein: CAWSIAYSNQPQHF. Based on the CDR3 plus reference TRBV30 and TRBJ1-5, the full variable domain is SQTIHQWPATLVQPVGSPLSLECTVEGTSNPNLYWYRQAAGRGLQLLFYSVGIGQISSEVPQNLSASRPQDRQFILSSKKLLLSDSGFYLCAWSIAYSNQPQHFGDGTRLSIL.

This chain uses TRBV28 with TRBJ1-5; D uncertain. Trimming removed 3 bases at V and 5 bases at J, with 17 bases between. The CDR3 spans 16 residues. The germline V gene has CDR1 MDHEN and CDR2 SYDVKM. CDR3 loop: CASSFSPNFGYQPQHF. The CDR3 DNA sequence: TGTGCCAGCAGTTTTTCCCCGAATTTCGGTTATCAGCCCCAGCATTTT. Full variable domain (missing parts from reference TRBV28 and TRBJ1-5): DVKVTQSSRYLVKRTGEKVFLECVQDMDHENMFWYRQDPGLGLRLIYFSYDVKMKEKGDIPEGYSVSREKKERFSLILESASTNQTSMYLCASSFSPNFGYQPQHFGDGTRLSIL.

The chain is built from TRBV27 and TRBJ2-7; TRBD2 is a possible D gene (5 bases). This CDR3 spans 14 amino acids. CDR1 is MNHEY, CDR2 SMNVEV, per germline (reference sequence). Trimming took off 3 bases at V and 3 bases at J, with 12 bases between the two ends. DNA for the CDR3: TGTGCCAGCAGTTTCGGCGGGCCAGTCTACGAGCAGTACTTC. This encodes CASSFGGPVYEQYF.

This clone was counted once. In DNA form, the CDR3 reads TGTGCCAGCAGCTACGGTACAGGGGGCGCATATACGCAGTATTTT. Amino acid sequence: CASSYGTGGAYTQYF. This chain joins TRBV7-3 and TRBJ2-3; 9 bases fit TRBD1. Germline V gene sequence: CDR1 SGHTA, CDR2 FQGTGA. The CDR3 loop spans 15 amino acids. The junction had 9 bases not matched to a gene; V was cut back by 4 bases and J by 7 bases.

The V call is TRBV29-1, the J call TRBJ1-2; 9 bases map to TRBD1. V shed 6 bases and J 7 bases; nucleotides not matched to a gene: 12. Germline V gene data show CDR1 as SQVTM and CDR2 as ANQGSEA. CDR3 length equals 14 residues. In DNA, the CDR3 is TGCAGCGTCGAAAAAACCGACAGGGGGGTTGGCTACACCTTC. It codes for CSVEKTDRGVGYTF.

V is TRBV28 and J is TRBJ1-5, with D perhaps matching TRBD1 (6 bases). The germline CDR1 and CDR2 sequences are MDHEN and SYDVKM. This CDR3 is 12 amino acids long. The V gene lost 6 bases and the J gene lost 7 bases, with 10 bases spanning the gap. The CDR3 loop is CASRDSGQPQHF. CDR3 bases: TGTGCCAGCAGGGACAGTGGGCAGCCCCAGCATTTT.

This rearrangement joins TRBV2 to TRBJ1-2, with D hard to call. V dropped 6 bases and J dropped 4 bases, with 9 bases sitting between them. CDR3 length: 12 amino acids. Looked up from germline, CDR1 is SNHLY and CDR2 is FYNNEI. The CDR3 region is CASRGAPYGYTF. The CDR3 bases are TGTGCCAGCAGGGGAGCTCCCTATGGCTACACCTTC.

The rearrangement joins TRBV19 to TRBJ2-3; D uncertain. Germline CDR1 and CDR2: LNHDA and SQIVND (reference sequence). V shed 2 bases and J shed 6 bases, with 3 bases lying between them. CDR3 size: 11 residues. CDR3 sequence (DNA): TGTGCCAGTAGTATAAGGGATACGCAGTATTTT. Protein: CASSIRDTQYF.

This clone was counted a few times. The chain carries TRBV9 and TRBJ1-2, with D perhaps TRBD1 (5 bases). Per the germline V gene, CDR1 is SGDLS and CDR2 is YYNGEE. CDR3 length: 15 amino acids. V lost 1 base, J lost 5 bases, and 15 bases lay in between. The CDR3 nucleotides read TGTGCCAGCAGCGTACTAACAGGATCTATTTATGGCTACACCTTC. Protein: CASSVLTGSIYGYTF.

The CDR3 coding sequence is TGCGCCAGCAGCCAGCATACCGCGGAAACTTACAATGAGCAGTTCTTC. Amino acid sequence: CASSQHTAETYNEQFF. The chain employs TRBV4-3 and TRBJ2-1, with unresolved D. The CDR3 length is 16 residues. CDR1 and CDR2 (germline): LGHNA, YSLEER. V dropped 3 bases and J dropped 4 bases, with 16 bases sitting between them.

The chain links TRBV15 to TRBJ2-5; 8 nucleotides agree with TRBD2. This CDR3 contains 13 residues. Germline lookup yields CDR1 LNHNV and CDR2 YYDKDF (reference sequence). V gave up 5 bases and J gave up 7 bases; unmatched junction bases: 6. The CDR3 sequence is CATSVSRGGTQYF. The DNA of the CDR3 is TGTGCCACCAGCGTCTCACGGGGGGGGACCCAGTACTTC.

The V call is TRBV30, the J call TRBJ1-3; no clear D gene. Germline V gene lookup returns CDR1 GTSNPN and CDR2 SVGIG (reference sequence). The ends were cut back, 3 bases at V and 0 bases at J, with 6 bases in the middle. The CDR3 contains 13 residues. CDR3 protein: CAWSLDSGNTIYF. CDR3 DNA sequence: TGTGCCTGGAGCCTTGACTCTGGAAACACCATATATTTT.

The rearrangement joins TRBV28 to TRBJ2-3, with 7 bases lining up with TRBD1. CDR3 size: 16 residues. Unmatched junction bases numbered 10, after V lost 4 bases and J lost 3 bases. CDR1 MDHEN and CDR2 SYDVKM come from the germline V gene. CDR3 loop: CASSSPVRQGTDTQYF. CDR3 DNA: TGTGCCAGCAGTTCTCCGGTCCGACAGGGTACAGATACGCAGTATTTT.

V usage is TRBV28 and J usage is TRBJ1-5; D unclear. Per germline, CDR1 MDHEN and CDR2 SYDVKM. Between the trimmed V and J ends, which lost 2 bases and 2 bases, there was a span of 7 bases. This CDR3 has 14 amino acids. CDR3 sequence: CASSLNLGNQPQHF. The CDR3 DNA reads as TGTGCCAGCAGTTTAAATCTCGGCAATCAGCCCCAGCATTTT.

This clone was observed a few times. The genes are TRBV6-6 and TRBJ2-1; D call uncertain. The CDR3 consists of 15 residues. The germline V gene has CDR1 MNHNY and CDR2 SVGAGI (reference sequence). V was trimmed by 2 bases and J by 6 bases, leaving 14 bases between them. The CDR3 protein is CASSYRHPGTNEQFF. CDR3 sequence (DNA): TGTGCCAGCAGTTACAGGCATCCCGGAACCAATGAGCAGTTCTTC.

This clone was picked up one time. The same CDR3 is also encoded by other DNA sequences in this sample. This chain joins TRBV7-2 and TRBJ1-1; 11 bases fit TRBD1. J gave up 5 bases and V 3 bases, and 5 bases lay outside the gene matches. Germline CDR1 reads SGHTA; CDR2 reads FQGNSA. The CDR3 covers 15 residues. Written as DNA, the CDR3 is TGTGCCAGCAGCTTGGGGACAGGGGGTAGGACTGAAGCTTTCTTT. Its translation: CASSLGTGGRTEAFF.

The chain combines TRBV7-2 with TRBJ2-3, with TRBD2 matching over 11 bases. The CDR3 is 17 amino acids. Germline values: CDR1 SGHTA, CDR2 FQGNSA. The junction had 13 bases not matched to a gene; V was cut back by 5 bases and J by 6 bases. In DNA, the CDR3 is TGTGCCAGCAGCCAAATAGCGGGAGGGGAAATGGCCGATACGCAGTATTTT. Protein product: CASSQIAGGEMADTQYF.